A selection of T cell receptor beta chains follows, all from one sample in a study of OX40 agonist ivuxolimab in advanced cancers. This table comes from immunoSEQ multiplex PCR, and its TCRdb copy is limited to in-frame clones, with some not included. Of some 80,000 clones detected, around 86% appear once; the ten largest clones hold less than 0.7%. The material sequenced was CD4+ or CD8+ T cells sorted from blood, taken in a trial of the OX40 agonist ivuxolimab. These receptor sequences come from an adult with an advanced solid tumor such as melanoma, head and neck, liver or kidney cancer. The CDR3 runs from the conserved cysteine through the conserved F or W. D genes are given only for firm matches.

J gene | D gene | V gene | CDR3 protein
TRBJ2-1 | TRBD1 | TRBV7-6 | CASSFPGGASYNEQFF
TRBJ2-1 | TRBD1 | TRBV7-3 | CASSLTGQLYNEQFF
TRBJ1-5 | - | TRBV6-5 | CASSRSGRQPQHF
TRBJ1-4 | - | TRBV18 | CASSPPGATNEKLFF
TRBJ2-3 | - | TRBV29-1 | CSVVRGTDTQYF
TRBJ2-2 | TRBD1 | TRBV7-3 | CASSRQGSGELFF
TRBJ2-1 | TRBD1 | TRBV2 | CASRPLRDRGRSPFF
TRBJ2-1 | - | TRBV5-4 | CASSLDGSTLPNEQFF
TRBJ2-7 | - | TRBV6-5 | CASSYSSGRSAEQYF
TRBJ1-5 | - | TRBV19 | CASSIDREVAQHF
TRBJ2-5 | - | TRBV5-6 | CASSWDLPGETQYF
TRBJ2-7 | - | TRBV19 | CASSSGGATYEQYF
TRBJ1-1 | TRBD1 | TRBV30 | CAWASPGQLSTEAFF
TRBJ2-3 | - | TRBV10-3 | CAIRDVPRGLSTDTQYF
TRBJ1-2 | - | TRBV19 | CASSLITGTHRDYGYTF
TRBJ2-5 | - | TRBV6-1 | CASSEALRALEEETQYF
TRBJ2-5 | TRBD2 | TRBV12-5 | CASGLVSGKEGRRQETQYF
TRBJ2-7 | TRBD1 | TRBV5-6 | CASSWTGVGYEQYF
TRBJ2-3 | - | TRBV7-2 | CASSLTGINTDTQYF
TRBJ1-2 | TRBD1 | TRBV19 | CASSIGTANYGYTF
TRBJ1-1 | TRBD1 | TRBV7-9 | CASSSYRDRPTEAFF
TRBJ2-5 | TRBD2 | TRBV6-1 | CATPTSGNRETQYF
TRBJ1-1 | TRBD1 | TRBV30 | CAWSRRTGLNTEAFF
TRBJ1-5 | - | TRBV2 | CASSPTRARGNQPQHF
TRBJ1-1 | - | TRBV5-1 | CASSLNLFRGDTEAFF
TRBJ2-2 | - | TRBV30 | CAWSAQGLGELFF
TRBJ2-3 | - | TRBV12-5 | CASGLSPGTRPDTQYF
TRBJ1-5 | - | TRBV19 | CASSIINQPQHF
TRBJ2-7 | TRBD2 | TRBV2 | CATRRGSPYEQYF
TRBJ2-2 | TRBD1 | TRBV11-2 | CASRRPGQGLTGELFF
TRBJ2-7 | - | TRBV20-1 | CSADSSYEQYF
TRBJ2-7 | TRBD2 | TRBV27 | CASRGSGRTYEQYF
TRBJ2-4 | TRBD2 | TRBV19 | CASSSTLTGTSGTQLYF
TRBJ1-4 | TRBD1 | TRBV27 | CASSPEPGQGRGREKLFF
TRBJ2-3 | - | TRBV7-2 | CASSLSPPWTESTDTQYF
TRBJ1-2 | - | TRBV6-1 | CASSEQGGVFGYGYTF
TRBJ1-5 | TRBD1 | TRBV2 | CASRLGQGNSNQPQHF
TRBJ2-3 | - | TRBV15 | CATSRDKFWYTDTQYF
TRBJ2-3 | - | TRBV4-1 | CASSQEGRLDTQYF
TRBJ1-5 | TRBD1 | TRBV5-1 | CASRPAPNRGQPQHF
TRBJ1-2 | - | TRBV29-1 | CSVEVPRGENGGYTF
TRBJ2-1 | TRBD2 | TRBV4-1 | CASSHVFRTSGSNEQFF
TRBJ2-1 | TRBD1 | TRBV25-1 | CASSIHRGQSEQFF
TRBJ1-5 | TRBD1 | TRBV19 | CASSRAGGAEGGNQPQHF
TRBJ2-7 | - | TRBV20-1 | CSVRGFDEQYF
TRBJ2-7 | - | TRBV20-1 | CSGVVGIEQYF
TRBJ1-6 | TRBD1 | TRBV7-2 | CASSLTQGGNSPLHF
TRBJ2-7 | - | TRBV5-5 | CASSLGAYEQYF
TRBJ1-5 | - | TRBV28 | CASSFGGHYSNQPQHF
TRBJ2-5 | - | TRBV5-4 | CASSLAGSQETQYF